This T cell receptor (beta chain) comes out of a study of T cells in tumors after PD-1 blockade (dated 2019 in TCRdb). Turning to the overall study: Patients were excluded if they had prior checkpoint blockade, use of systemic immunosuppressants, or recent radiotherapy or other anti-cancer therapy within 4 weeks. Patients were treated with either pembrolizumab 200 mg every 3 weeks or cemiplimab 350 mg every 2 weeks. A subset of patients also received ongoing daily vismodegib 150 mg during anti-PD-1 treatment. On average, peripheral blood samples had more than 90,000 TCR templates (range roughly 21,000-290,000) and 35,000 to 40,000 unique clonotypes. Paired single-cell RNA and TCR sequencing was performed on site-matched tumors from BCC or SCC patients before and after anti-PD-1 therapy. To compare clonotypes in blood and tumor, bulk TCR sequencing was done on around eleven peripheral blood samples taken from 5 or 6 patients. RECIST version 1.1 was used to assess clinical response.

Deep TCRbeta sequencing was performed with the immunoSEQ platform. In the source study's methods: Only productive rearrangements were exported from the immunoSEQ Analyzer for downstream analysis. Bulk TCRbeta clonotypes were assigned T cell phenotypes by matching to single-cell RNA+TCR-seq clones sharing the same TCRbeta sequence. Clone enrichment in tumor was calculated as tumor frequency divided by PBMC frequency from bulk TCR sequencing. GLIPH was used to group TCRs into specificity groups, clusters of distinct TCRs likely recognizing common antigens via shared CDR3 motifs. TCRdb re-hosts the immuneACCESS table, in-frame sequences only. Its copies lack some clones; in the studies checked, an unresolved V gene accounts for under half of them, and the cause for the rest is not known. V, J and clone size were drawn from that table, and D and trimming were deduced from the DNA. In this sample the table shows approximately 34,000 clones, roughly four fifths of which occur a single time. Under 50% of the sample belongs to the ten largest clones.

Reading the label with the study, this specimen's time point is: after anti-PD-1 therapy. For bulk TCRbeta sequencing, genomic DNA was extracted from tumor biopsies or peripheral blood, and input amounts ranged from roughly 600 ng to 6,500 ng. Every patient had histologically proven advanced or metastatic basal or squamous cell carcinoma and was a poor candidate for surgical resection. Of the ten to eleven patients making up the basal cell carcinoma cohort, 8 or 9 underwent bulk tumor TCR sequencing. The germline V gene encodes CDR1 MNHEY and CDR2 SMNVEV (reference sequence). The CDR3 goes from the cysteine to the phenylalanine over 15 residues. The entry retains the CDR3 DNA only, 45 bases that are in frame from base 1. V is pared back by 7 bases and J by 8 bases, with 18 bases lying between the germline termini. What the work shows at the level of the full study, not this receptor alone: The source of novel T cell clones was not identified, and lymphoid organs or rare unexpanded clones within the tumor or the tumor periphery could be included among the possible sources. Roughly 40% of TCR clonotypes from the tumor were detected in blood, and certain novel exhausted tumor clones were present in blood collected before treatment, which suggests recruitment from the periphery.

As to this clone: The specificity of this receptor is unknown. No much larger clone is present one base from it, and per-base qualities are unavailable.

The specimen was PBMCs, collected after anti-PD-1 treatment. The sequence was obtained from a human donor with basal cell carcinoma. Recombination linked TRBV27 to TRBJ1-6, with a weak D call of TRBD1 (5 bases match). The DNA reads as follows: TGTGCCAGCACCCGGGGGGACTCCTCTTATTCACCCCTCCACTTT. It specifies CASTRGDSSYSPLHF.